A single sample gave rise to the 3 T cell receptor beta chains below, sequenced in a study of blood T cell repertoires in COVID-19 (dated by TCRdb to about 2020). The library was generated by the immunoSEQ multiplex PCR assay. In TCRdb, the immuneACCESS table is reduced to in-frame sequences with V and J assigned. These tables do not hold every clone; where another copy was compared, an unresolved V gene accounts for under half, and the others remain unexplained. The sample table shows around 80,000 clones, and around 79% are seen once. Together, the top ten hold approximately 12% of the sample. Input material: peripheral blood. Source of these receptors: a man older than 75 with acute or convalescent COVID-19.

CDR3 amino acids: CASSPPGTRLPNEQFF. CDR3 sequence (DNA): TGTGCCAGCAGCCCGCCCGGGACTAGATTACCCAATGAGCAGTTCTTC. This chain connects TRBV11-1 to TRBJ2-1, with TRBD2 matching 8 bases. With V trimmed by 5 bases and J by 6 bases, 12 bases remained unmatched. Germline CDR1 is SGHAT and CDR2 is FQDESV (reference sequence). The CDR3 extends over 16 amino acids. The full variable domain, with the rest looked up from reference TRBV11-1 and TRBJ2-1, is EAEVAQSPRYKITEKSQAVAFWCDPISGHATLYWYRQILGQGPELLVQFQDESVVDDSQLPKDRFSAERLKGVDSTLKIQPAELGDSAMYLCASSPPGTRLPNEQFFGPGTRLTVL.

This chain uses TRBV11-1 with TRBJ1-1; D is possibly TRBD1 (6 bases). Germline V lookup: CDR1 SGHAT, CDR2 FQDESV (reference sequence). The length of the CDR3 is 13 residues. The ends were cut back, 4 bases at V and 3 bases at J, with 9 bases in the middle. The CDR3: CASSYNRDTEAFF. The CDR3 coding sequence is TGTGCCAGCAGCTACAACAGGGACACTGAAGCTTTCTTT.

This clone was observed once. The chain combines TRBV5-8 with TRBJ1-4; D gene unclear. The germline V gene has CDR1 SGHTS and CDR2 YDEGEE. V was pared by 2 bases and J by 4 bases, with 9 bases between. The CDR3 has 14 residues. The CDR3 DNA follows: TGTGCCAGCAGCTTTGATACAGTTAATGAAAAACTGTTTTTT. Translating gives CASSFDTVNEKLFF. The whole variable domain, remainder taken from reference TRBV5-8 and TRBJ1-4, is EAGVTQSPTHLIKTRGQQATLRCSPISGHTSVYWYQQALGLGLQFLLWYDEGEERNRGNFPPRFSGRQFPNYSSELNVNALELEDSALYLCASSFDTVNEKLFFGSGTQLSVL.